This entry describes one TCR beta chain. The ends were cut back, 0 bases at V and 6 bases at J, with 12 bases in the middle. Germline V gene data show CDR1 as SGHTA and CDR2 as FQGNSA. The CDR3 has 15 residues. From the RT-PCR reads, TCRdb called clonotypes with MiXCR, one entry per CDR3 protein. The sample records approximately 490,000 distinct CDR3 sequences, 6% to 9% being singletons. These data are taken from a study of response to subunit inactivated influenza vaccine. The rearrangement uses TRBV7-2 and TRBJ1-5, with a possible D match to TRBD1 (5 bases). The input for sequencing was PBMCs from blood, taken around 25 months after vaccination. The TCR comes from a man between 50 and 70 years old who received an inactivated influenza vaccine. The CDR3 protein is CASSLAFGGSQPQHF. CDR3 nucleotide sequence: TGTGCCAGCAGCTTAGCTTTTGGGGGAAGTCAGCCCCAGCATTTT.